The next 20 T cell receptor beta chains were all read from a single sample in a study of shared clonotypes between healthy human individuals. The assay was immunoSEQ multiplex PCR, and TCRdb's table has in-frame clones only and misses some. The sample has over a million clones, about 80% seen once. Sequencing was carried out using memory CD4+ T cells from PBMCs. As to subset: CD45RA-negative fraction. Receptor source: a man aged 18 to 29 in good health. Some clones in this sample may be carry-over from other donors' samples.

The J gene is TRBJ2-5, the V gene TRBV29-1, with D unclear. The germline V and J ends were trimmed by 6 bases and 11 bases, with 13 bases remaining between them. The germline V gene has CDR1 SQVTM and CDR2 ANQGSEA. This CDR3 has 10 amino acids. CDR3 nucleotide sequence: TGCAGCGTCCGGACGGAAGAGCAGTACTTC. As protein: CSVRTEEQYF.

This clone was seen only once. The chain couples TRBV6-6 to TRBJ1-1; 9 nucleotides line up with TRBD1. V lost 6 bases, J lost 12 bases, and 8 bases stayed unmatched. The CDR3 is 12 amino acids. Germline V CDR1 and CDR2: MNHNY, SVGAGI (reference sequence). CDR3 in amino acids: CASRPDRGNTFF. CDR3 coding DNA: TGTGCCAGCAGACCCGACAGGGGGAATACTTTCTTT.

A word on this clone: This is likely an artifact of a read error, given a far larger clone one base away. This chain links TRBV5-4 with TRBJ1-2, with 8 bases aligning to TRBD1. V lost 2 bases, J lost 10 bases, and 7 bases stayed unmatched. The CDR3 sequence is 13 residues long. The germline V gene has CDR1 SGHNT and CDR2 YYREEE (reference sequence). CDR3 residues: CASSLDRGVAYTF. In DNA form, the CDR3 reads TGTGCCAGCAGCTTAGACAGGGGAGTTGCCTACACCTTC.

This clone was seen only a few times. CDR3: CASSPAREQPQHF. For the CDR3, the DNA is TGTGCCAGCAGTCCCGCCAGGGAGCAGCCCCAGCATTTT. The chain recombines TRBV27 with TRBJ1-5; D might be TRBD1 (5 bases). Between the trimmed V and J ends, which lost 5 bases and 7 bases, there was a span of 12 bases. CDR1 and CDR2 from the germline V gene are MNHEY and SMNVEV (reference sequence). This CDR3 region has 13 residues.

The CDR3 spells CASSRAGDLAGELFF. The CDR3 DNA reads TGTGCCAGCAGTCGAGCGGGAGATTTGGCCGGGGAGCTGTTTTTT. The chain employs TRBV2 and TRBJ2-2; 8 positions match TRBD2. This CDR3 contains 15 residues. Germline CDR1 reads SNHLY; CDR2 reads FYNNEI. V lost 5 bases to trimming and J lost 6 bases; unmatched junction nucleotides: 8.

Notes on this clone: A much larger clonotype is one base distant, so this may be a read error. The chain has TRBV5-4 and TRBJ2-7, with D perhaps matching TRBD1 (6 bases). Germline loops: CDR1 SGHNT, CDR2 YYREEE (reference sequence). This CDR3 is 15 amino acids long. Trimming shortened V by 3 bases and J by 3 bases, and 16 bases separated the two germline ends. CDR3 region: CASSSGTTNRYEQYF. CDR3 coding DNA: TGTGCCAGCAGCTCCGGGACAACTAATCGCTACGAGCAGTACTTC.

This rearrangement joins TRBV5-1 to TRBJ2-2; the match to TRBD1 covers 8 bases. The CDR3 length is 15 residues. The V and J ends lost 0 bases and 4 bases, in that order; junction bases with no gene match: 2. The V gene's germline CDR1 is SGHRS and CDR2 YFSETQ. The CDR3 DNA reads TGCGCCAGCAGCTTGGGCGACAGGGGCACCGGGGAGCTGTTTTTT. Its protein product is CASSLGDRGTGELFF. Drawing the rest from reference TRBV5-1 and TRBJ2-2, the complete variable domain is KAGVTQTPRYLIKTRGQQVTLSCSPISGHRSVSWYQQTPGQGLQFLFEYFSETQRNKGNFPGRFSGRQFSNSRSEMNVSTLELGDSALYLCASSLGDRGTGELFFGEGSRLTVL.

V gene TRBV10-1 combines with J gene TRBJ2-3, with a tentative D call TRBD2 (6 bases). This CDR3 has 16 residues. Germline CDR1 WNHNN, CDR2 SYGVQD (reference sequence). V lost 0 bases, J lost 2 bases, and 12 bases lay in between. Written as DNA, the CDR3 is TGCGCCAGCAGTGAGTCATCTAGCGCCCTCACAGATACGCAGTATTTT. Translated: CASSESSSALTDTQYF.

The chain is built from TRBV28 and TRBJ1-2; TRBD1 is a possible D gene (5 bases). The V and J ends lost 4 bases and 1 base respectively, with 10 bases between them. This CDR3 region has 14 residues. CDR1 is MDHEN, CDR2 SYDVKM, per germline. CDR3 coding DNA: TGTGCCAGCAGTTACGGGGGAGGTAACTATGGCTACACCTTC. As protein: CASSYGGGNYGYTF.

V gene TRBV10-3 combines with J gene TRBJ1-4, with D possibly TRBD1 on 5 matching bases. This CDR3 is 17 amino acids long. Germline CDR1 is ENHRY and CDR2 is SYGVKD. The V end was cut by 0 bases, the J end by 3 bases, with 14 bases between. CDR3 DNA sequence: TGTGCCATCAGTGAGTCGAATAGGGCAGGGCCTAATGAAAAACTGTTTTTT. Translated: CAISESNRAGPNEKLFF.

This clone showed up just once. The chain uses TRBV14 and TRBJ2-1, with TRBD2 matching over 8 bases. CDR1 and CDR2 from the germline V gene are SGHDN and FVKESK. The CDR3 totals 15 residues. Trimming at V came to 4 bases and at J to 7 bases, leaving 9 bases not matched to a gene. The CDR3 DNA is TGTGCCAGCAGCCCACTAGGACTAGCTGGGAATGAGCAGTTCTTC. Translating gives CASSPLGLAGNEQFF.

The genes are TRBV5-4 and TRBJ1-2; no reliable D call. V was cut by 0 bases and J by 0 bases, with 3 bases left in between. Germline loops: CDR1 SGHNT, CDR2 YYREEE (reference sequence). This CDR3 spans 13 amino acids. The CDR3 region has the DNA TGTGCCAGCAGCTTGGCTCCTAACTATGGCTACACCTTC. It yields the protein CASSLAPNYGYTF. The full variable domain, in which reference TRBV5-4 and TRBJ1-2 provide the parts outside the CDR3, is ETGVTQSPTHLIKTRGQQVTLRCSSQSGHNTVSWYQQALGQGPQFIFQYYREEENGRGNFPPRFSGLQFPNYSSELNVNALELDDSALYLCASSLAPNYGYTFGSGTRLTVV.

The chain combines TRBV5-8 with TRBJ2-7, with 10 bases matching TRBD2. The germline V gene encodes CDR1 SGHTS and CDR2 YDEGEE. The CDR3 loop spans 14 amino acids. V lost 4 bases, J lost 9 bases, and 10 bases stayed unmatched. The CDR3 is CASSELAGEIGQYF. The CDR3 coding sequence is TGTGCCAGCAGCGAGCTAGCGGGAGAGATAGGGCAGTACTTC.

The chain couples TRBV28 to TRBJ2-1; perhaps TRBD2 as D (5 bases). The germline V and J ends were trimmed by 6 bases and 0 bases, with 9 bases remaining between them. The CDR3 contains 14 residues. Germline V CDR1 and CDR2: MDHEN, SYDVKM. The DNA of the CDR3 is TGTGCCAGCAGCGAGGGTAGCTCCTACAATGAGCAGTTCTTC. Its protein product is CASSEGSSYNEQFF.

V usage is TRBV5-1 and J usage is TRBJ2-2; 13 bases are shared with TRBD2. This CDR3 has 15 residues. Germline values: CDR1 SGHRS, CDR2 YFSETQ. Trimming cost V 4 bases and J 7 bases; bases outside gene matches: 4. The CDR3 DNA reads TGCGCCAGCAGCGGGGGACTAGCGGGGATCGGGGAGCTGTTTTTT. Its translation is CASSGGLAGIGELFF.

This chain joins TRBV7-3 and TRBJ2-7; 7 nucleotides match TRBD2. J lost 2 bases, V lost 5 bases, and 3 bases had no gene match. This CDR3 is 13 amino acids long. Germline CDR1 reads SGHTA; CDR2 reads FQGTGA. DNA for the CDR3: TGTGCCAGCAGCCCGGGAGGAGCCTACGAGCAGTACTTC. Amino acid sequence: CASSPGGAYEQYF.

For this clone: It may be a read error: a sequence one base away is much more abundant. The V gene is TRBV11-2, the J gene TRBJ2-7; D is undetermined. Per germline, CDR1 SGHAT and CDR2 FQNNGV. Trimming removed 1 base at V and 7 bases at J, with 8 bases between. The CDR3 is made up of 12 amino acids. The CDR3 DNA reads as TGTGCCAGCAGCTTAGGGGTTGGGGAGCAGTACTTC. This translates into CASSLGVGEQYF.

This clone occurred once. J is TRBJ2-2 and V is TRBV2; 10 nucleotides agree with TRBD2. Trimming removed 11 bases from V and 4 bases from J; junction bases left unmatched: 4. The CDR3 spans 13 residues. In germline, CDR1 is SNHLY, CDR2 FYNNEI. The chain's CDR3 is CAWEREGTGELFF. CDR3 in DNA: TGTGCCTGGGAGCGGGAGGGCACCGGGGAGCTGTTTTTT.

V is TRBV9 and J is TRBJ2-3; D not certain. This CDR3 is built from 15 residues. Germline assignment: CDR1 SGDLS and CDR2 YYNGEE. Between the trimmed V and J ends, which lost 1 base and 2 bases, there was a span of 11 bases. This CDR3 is CASSVSLVNTDTQYF. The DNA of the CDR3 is TGTGCCAGCAGCGTAAGTCTGGTTAACACAGATACGCAGTATTTT.

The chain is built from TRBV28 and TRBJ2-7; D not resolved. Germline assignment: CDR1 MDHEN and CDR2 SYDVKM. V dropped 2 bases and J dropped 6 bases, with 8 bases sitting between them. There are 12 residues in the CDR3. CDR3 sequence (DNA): TGTGCCAGCAGTTTAGCCCCCTCCGAGCAGTACTTC. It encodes CASSLAPSEQYF.